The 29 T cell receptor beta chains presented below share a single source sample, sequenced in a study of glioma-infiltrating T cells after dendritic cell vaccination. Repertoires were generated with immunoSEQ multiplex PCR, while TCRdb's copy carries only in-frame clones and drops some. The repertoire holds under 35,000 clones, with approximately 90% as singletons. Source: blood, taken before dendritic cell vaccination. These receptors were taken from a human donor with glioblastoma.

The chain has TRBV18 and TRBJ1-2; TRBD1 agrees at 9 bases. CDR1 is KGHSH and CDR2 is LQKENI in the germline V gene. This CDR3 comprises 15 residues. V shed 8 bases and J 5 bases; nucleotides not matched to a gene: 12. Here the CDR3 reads CASSTAATGGYGYTF. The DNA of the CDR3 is TGTGCCAGCAGCACAGCCGCGACAGGGGGGTATGGCTACACCTTC.

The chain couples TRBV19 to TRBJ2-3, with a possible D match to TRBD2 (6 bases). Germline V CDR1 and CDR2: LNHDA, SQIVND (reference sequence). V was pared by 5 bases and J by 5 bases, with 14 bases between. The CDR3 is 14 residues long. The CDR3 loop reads CASSPWGGEDTQYF. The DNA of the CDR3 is TGTGCCAGTAGTCCCTGGGGAGGAGAAGATACGCAGTATTTT.

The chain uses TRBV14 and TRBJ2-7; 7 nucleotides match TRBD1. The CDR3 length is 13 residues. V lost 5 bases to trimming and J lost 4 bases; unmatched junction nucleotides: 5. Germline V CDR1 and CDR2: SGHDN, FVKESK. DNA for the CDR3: TGTGCCAGCAGCATGGGACAGAGTTACGAGCAGTACTTC. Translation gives CASSMGQSYEQYF.

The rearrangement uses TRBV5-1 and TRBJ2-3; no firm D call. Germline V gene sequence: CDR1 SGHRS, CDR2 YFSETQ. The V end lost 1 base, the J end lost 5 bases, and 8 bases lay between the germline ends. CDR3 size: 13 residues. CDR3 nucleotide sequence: TGCGCCAGCAGCTTGACCGTCGGAGATACGCAGTATTTT. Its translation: CASSLTVGDTQYF.

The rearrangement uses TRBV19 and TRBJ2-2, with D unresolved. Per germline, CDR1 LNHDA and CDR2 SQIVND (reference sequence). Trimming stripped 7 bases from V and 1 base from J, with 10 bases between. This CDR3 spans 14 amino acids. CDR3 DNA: TGTGCCAGTACAAAACAGAAGAACACCGGGGAGCTGTTTTTT. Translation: CASTKQKNTGELFF.

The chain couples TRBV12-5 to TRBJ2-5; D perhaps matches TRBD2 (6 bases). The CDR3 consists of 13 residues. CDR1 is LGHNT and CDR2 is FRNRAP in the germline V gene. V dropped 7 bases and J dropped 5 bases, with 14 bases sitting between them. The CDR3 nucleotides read TGTGCTAGTGCCGAGGACTATGTCGAGACCCAGTACTTC. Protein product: CASAEDYVETQYF.

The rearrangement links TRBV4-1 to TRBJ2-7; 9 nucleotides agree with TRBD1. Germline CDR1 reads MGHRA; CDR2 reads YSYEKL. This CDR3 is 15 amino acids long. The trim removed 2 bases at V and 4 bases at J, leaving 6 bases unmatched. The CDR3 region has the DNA TGCGCCAGCAGCCAAATGTGGGACAGGGTTTACGAGCAGTACTTC. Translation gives CASSQMWDRVYEQYF.

The CDR3 is CASSPLAGRGEQFF. CDR3 bases: TGTGCCAGCAGCCCCCTAGCGGGGAGAGGTGAGCAGTTCTTC. The genes are TRBV7-2 and TRBJ2-1; TRBD2 matches 9 bases. The CDR3 contains 14 residues. The V gene end was trimmed by 5 bases and the J gene end by 9 bases; junction bases not matched to a gene: 8. Germline lookup yields CDR1 SGHTA and CDR2 FQGNSA.

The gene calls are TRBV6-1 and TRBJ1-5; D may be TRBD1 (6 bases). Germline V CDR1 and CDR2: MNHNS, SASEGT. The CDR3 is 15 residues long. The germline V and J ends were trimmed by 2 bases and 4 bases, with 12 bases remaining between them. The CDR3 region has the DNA TGTGCCAGCAGTGAATTCGGACAGCCAAATCAGCCCCAGCATTTT. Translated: CASSEFGQPNQPQHF.

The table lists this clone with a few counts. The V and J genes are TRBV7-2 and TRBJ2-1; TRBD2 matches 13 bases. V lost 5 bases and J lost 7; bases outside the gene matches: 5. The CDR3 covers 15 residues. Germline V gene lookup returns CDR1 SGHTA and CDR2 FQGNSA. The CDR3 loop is CASSLGTSGVNEQFF. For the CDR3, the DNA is TGTGCCAGCAGCCTCGGGACTAGCGGGGTGAATGAGCAGTTCTTC.

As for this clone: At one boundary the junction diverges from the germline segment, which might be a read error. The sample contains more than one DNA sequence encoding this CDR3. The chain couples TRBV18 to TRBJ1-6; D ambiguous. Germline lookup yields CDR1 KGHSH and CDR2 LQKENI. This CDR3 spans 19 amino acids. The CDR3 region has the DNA TGTGCCAGCTCACCACGTCCCCCCACCAGACTCGCGAATAATTCCCCCCTCCACTTT. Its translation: CASSPRPPTRLANNSPLHF.

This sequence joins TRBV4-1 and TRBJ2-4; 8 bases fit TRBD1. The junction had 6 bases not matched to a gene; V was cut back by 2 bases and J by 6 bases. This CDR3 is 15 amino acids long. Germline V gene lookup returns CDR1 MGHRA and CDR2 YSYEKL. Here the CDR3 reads CASSQSSGGVNIQYF. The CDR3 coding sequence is TGCGCCAGCAGCCAATCGTCAGGGGGCGTAAACATTCAGTACTTC.

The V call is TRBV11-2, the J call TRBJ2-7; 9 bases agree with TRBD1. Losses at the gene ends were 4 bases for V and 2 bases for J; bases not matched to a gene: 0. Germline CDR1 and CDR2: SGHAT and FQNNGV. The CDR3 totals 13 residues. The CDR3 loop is CASSWDRAYEQYF. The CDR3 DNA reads TGTGCCAGCAGCTGGGACAGGGCCTACGAGCAGTACTTC.

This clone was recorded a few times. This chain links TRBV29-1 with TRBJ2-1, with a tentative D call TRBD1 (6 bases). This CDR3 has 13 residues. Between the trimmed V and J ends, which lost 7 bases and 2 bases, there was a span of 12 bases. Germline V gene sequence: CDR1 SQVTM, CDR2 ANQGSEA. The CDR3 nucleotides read TGCAGCGGAGGGGGTGATACCTACAATGAGCAGTTCTTC. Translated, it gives CSGGGDTYNEQFF.

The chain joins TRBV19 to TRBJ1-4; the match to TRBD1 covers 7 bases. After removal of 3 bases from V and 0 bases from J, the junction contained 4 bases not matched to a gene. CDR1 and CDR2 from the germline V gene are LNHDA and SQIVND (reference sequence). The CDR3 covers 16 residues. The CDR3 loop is CASSMAGTATNEKLFF. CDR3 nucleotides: TGTGCCAGTAGTATGGCCGGGACAGCAACTAATGAAAAACTGTTTTTT.

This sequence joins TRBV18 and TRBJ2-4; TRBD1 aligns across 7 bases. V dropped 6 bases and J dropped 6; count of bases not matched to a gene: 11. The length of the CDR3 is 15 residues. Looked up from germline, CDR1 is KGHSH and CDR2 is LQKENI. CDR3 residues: CASSLGQVGVNIQYF. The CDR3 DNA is TGTGCCAGCTCGCTCGGACAGGTCGGCGTAAACATTCAGTACTTC.

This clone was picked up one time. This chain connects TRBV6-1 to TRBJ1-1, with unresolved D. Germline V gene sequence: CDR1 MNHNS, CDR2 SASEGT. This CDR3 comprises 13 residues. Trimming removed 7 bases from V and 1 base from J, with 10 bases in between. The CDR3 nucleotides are TGTGCCAGCAAACACCCAGAGAACACTGAAGCTTTCTTT. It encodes CASKHPENTEAFF.

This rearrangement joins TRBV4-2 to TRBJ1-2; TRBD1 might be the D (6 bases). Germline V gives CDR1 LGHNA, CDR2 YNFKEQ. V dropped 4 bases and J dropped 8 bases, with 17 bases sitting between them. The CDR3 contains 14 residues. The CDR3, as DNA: TGTGCCAGCAGCCCGCCCGGGGGGCTTCGGGGCTACACCTTC. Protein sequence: CASSPPGGLRGYTF.

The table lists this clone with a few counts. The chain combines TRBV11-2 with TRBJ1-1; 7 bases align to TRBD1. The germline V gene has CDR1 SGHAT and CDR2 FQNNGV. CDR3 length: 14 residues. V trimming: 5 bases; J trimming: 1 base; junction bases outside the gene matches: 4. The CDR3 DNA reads TGTGCCAGCAGCCCCGGGACAGAGAACACTGAAGCTTTCTTT. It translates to CASSPGTENTEAFF. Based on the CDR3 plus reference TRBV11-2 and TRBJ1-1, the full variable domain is EAGVAQSPRYKIIEKRQSVAFWCNPISGHATLYWYQQILGQGPKLLIQFQNNGVVDDSQLPKDRFSAERLKGVDSTLKIQPAKLEDSAVYLCASSPGTENTEAFFGQGTRLTVV.

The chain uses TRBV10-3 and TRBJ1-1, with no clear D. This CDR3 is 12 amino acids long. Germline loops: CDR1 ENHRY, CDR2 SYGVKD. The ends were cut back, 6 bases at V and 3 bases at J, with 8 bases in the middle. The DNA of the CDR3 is TGTGCCATCAGGGAGACTCACACTGAAGCTTTCTTT. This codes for CAIRETHTEAFF.

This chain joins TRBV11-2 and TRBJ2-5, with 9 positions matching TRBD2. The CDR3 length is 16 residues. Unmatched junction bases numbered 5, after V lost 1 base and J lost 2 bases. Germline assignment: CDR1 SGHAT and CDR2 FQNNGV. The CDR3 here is CASSLAGLAGQETQYF. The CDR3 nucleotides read TGTGCCAGCAGCTTAGCAGGGCTAGCGGGGCAAGAGACCCAGTACTTC. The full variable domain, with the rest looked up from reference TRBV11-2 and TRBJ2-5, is EAGVAQSPRYKIIEKRQSVAFWCNPISGHATLYWYQQILGQGPKLLIQFQNNGVVDDSQLPKDRFSAERLKGVDSTLKIQPAKLEDSAVYLCASSLAGLAGQETQYFGPGTRLLVL.

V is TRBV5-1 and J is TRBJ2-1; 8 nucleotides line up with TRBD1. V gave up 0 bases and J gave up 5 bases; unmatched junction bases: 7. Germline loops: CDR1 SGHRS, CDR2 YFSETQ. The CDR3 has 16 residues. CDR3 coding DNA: TGCGCCAGCAGCTTGGTCGGTTTGGACAGGGACAATGAGCAGTTCTTC. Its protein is CASSLVGLDRDNEQFF.

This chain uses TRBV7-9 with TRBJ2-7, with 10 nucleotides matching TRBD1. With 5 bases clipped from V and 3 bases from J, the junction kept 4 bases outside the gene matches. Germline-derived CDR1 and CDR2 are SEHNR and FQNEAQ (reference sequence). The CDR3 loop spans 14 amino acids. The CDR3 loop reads CASSTGQGDYEQYF. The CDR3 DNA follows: TGTGCCAGCAGCACAGGACAGGGGGACTACGAGCAGTACTTC.

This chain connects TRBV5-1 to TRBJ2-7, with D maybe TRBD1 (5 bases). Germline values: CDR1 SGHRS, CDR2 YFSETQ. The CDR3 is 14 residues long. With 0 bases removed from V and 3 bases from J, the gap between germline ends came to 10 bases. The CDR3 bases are TGCGCCAGCAGCTTGGGACAGCCAAACTACGAGCAGTACTTC. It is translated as CASSLGQPNYEQYF.

CDR3 in DNA: TGCGCCAGCAGCTTGGATCGCGATGAAAAACTGTTTTTT. This codes for CASSLDRDEKLFF. The V and J genes are TRBV5-1 and TRBJ1-4; D call uncertain. The CDR3 runs 13 residues. V shed 0 bases and J shed 6 bases, with 6 bases lying between them. Germline V gene data show CDR1 as SGHRS and CDR2 as YFSETQ.

In DNA form, the CDR3 reads TGTGCCAGTAGGCTGACAGGGAATAAAGAGACCCAGTACTTC. It encodes CASRLTGNKETQYF. V and J are TRBV19 and TRBJ2-5; 7 nucleotides align to TRBD1. CDR3 length: 14 residues. V trimming: 6 bases; J trimming: 3 bases; junction bases outside the gene matches: 7. The germline gives CDR1 LNHDA, CDR2 SQIVND (reference sequence).

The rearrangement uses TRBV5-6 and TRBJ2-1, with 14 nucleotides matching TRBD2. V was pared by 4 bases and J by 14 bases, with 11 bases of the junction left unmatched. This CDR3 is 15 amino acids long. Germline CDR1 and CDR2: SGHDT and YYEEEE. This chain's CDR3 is CASSRGLAGGGVEFF. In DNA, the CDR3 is TGTGCCAGCAGCCGCGGACTAGCGGGGGGAGGCGTAGAGTTCTTC.

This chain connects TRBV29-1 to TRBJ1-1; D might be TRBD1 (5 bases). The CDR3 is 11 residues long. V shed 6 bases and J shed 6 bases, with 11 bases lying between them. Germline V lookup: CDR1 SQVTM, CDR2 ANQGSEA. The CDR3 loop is CSVRPGPEAFF. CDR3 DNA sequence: TGCAGCGTGAGACCAGGGCCTGAAGCTTTCTTT.

The CDR3 loop reads CASSSPSPEAFF. The CDR3 DNA is TGCGCCAGCAGCTCGCCGAGCCCTGAAGCTTTCTTT. This rearrangement joins TRBV5-1 to TRBJ1-1; D call uncertain. The germline CDR1 and CDR2 sequences are SGHRS and YFSETQ. CDR3 size: 12 residues. Trimming stripped 3 bases from V and 6 bases from J, with 9 bases between.